This is a list of T cell receptor beta chains from one sample in a study of blood T cells in healthy people across ages. TCRdb fed the 5' RACE reads into MiXCR, producing one record per CDR3 protein. Of over 1,200,000 distinct CDR3 sequences in the sample, roughly 59% are singletons; the top ten hold under 8.5%. Sequenced material: blood. The origin of the receptors is a young man in good health. Both conserved end residues are part of each CDR3. The order of the fields is CDR3 protein, CDR3 DNA, D gene, CDR3 length, J gene, V gene, clone size. The D gene is left open where the match is weak. Clone size is not always given. Where it is, it says once, few, many or a class for expanded clones.

CASSYAGAGSYEQYF	TGTGCCAGCAGTTATGCGGGAGCCGGCTCCTACGAGCAGTACTTC	TRBD2	15	TRBJ2-7	TRBV5-5	.
CASSPGQFMNTEAFF	TGTGCCAGCAGCCCAGGCCAGTTCATGAACACTGAAGCTTTCTTT	.	15	TRBJ1-1	TRBV9	.
CASSFRETKQFF	TGTGCCAGCTCCTTTCGCGAGACGAAGCAGTTCTTC	.	12	TRBJ2-1	TRBV27	.
CASGGQGNYGYTF	TGTGCCAGCGGGGGACAGGGGAACTATGGCTACACCTTC	TRBD1	13	TRBJ1-2	TRBV11-2	once
CASSIRGRVEKLFF	TGTGCCAGCTCTATCAGGGGGCGCGTTGAAAAACTGTTTTTT	TRBD1	14	TRBJ1-4	TRBV25-1	few
CASSLSRGDGYTF	TGTGCCAGCAGTTTATCACGAGGGGATGGCTACACCTTC	.	13	TRBJ1-2	TRBV27	few
CASNPDGLYEQYF	TGTGCCAGCAATCCGGACGGCCTCTACGAGCAGTACTTC	.	13	TRBJ2-7	TRBV6-2/TRBV6-3	.
CSALDISEQYF	TGCAGTGCCCTGGACATTTCCGAGCAGTACTTC	.	11	TRBJ2-7	TRBV20-1	.
CASSLDLGVTEAFF	TGTGCCAGCAGTTTAGATTTGGGGGTCACTGAAGCTTTCTTT	.	14	TRBJ1-1	TRBV12-3/TRBV12-4	.
CSVEVAGDNTDTQYF	TGCAGCGTTGAGGTAGCGGGGGACAACACAGATACGCAGTATTTT	TRBD2	15	TRBJ2-3	TRBV29-1	few
CASSVGGTITGQNYGYTF	TGCGCCAGCAGCGTTGGTGGGACCATAACAGGTCAAAACTATGGCTACACCTTC	.	18	TRBJ1-2	TRBV5-1	.
CASSSLKFVYEQYF	TGTGCCAGCAGCTCTCTGAAGTTTGTCTACGAGCAGTACTTC	.	14	TRBJ2-7	TRBV11-2	.
CASSLQGQRYEQYF	TGCGCCAGCAGCTTGCAGGGACAGCGCTACGAGCAGTACTTC	TRBD1	14	TRBJ2-7	TRBV5-1	.
CSAQPASGGGETQYF	TGCAGTGCCCAACCGGCTAGCGGGGGTGGAGAGACCCAGTACTTC	TRBD2	15	TRBJ2-5	TRBV20-1	.
CASSQPGLLEETQYF	TGTGCCAGCAGTCAACCGGGACTCCTAGAAGAGACCCAGTACTTC	.	15	TRBJ2-5	TRBV6-2/TRBV6-3	.
CAIQDPGQAKKPLHF	TGTGCCATCCAGGACCCGGGACAGGCAAAAAAGCCCCTCCACTTT	TRBD1	15	TRBJ1-6	TRBV10-3	few
CASSPSGRVSDTQYF	TGTGCCAGCAGCCCGTCGGGGCGCGTCTCAGATACGCAGTATTTT	.	15	TRBJ2-3	TRBV12-3/TRBV12-4	.
CSVSAGTGGSEQYF	TGCAGCGTTTCAGCCGGGACAGGGGGAAGCGAGCAGTACTTC	TRBD1	14	TRBJ2-7	TRBV29-1	.
CARIDDNDGYTF	TGTGCCAGAATCGACGATAACGATGGCTACACCTTC	.	12	TRBJ1-2	TRBV21-1	few
CASSLKEAYGYTF	TGTGCCAGCAGCTTAAAAGAGGCCTATGGCTACACCTTC	.	13	TRBJ1-2	TRBV7-8	.
CASKALGGNEKLFF	TGCGCCAGCAAAGCTCTGGGGGGGAATGAAAAACTGTTTTTT	.	14	TRBJ1-4	TRBV5-1	few
CASSQGGQAEGYTF	TGTGCCAGCAGCCAAGGAGGACAGGCTGAGGGCTACACCTTC	TRBD1	14	TRBJ1-2	TRBV7-6	.
CASSLPITGENEKLFF	TGTGCCAGCAGTTTACCAATAACAGGGGAAAATGAAAAACTGTTTTTT	TRBD1	16	TRBJ1-4	TRBV12-3/TRBV12-4	.
CASSQEGGLAGGSNEQFF	TGCGCCAGCAGCCAAGAGGGGGGACTAGCGGGAGGTTCGAATGAGCAGTTCTTC	TRBD2	18	TRBJ2-1	TRBV4-1	once
CAISESSGRPRGADTQYF	TGTGCCATCAGTGAGTCGAGCGGGAGGCCCCGGGGGGCAGATACGCAGTATTTT	TRBD2	18	TRBJ2-3	TRBV10-3	.
CASSFQGRLYEQYF	TGTGCCAGCAGCTTCCAGGGGAGGCTTTACGAGCAGTACTTC	.	14	TRBJ2-7	TRBV13	.
CSAKLVGEQFF	TGCAGTGCTAAACTAGTCGGTGAGCAGTTCTTC	.	11	TRBJ2-1	TRBV20-1	few
CASSYGTGGFVTQYF	TGTGCCAGCAGTTACGGGACAGGGGGCTTTGTGACCCAGTACTTC	TRBD1	15	TRBJ2-5	TRBV6-6	.
CSATGTEPYNEQFF	TGCAGTGCTACCGGGACAGAACCCTACAATGAGCAGTTCTTC	TRBD1	14	TRBJ2-1	TRBV20-1	.
CASSQEGGNYGYTF	TGCGCCAGCAGCCAAGAGGGGGGGAACTATGGCTACACCTTC	.	14	TRBJ1-2	TRBV4-1	many
CASSFAGHLYGYTF	TGCGCCAGCAGCTTTGCGGGACACCTCTATGGCTACACCTTC	.	14	TRBJ1-2	TRBV5-1	.
CASSFGTTPSTDTQYF	TGTGCCAGCAGCTTCGGGACTACCCCTAGCACAGATACGCAGTATTTT	TRBD2	16	TRBJ2-3	TRBV7-9	few
CASTEDRGETQYF	TGTGCCAGCACCGAGGACAGGGGCGAGACCCAGTACTTC	TRBD1	13	TRBJ2-5	TRBV6-2/TRBV6-3	.
CSGEGGSNWFF	TGCAGCGGTGAGGGCGGGAGTAATTGGTTCTTC	TRBD2	11	TRBJ2-1	TRBV29-1	.
CASSQPTVRVESPLHF	TGCGCCAGCAGCCAACCGACAGTTCGGGTCGAATCACCCCTCCACTTT	.	16	TRBJ1-6	TRBV4-1	.
CASSPYREVYGYTF	TGTGCCAGCAGTCCCTACAGAGAAGTTTATGGCTACACCTTC	.	14	TRBJ1-2	TRBV7-2	few
CASSQGIGTGLEKLFF	TGCGCCAGCAGCCAAGGTATTGGGACAGGGCTTGAAAAACTGTTTTTT	TRBD1	16	TRBJ1-4	TRBV4-1	.
CSVTTTGTALTDTQYF	TGCAGCGTTACAACAACAGGGACAGCTTTAACAGATACGCAGTATTTT	TRBD1	16	TRBJ2-3	TRBV29-1	few
CASSLNPSGGETQYF	TGTGCCAGCAGCTTAAATCCTAGCGGGGGGGAGACCCAGTACTTC	TRBD2	15	TRBJ2-5	TRBV7-2	few
CASSSSGARGEQRYETQYF	TGTGCCAGCAGTAGCTCCGGGGCCCGTGGCGAACAGAGATATGAGACCCAGTACTTC	.	19	TRBJ2-5	TRBV6-1	.
CASSYPRIVNSRPDTQYF	TGTGCCAGCAGTTACCCCCGGATAGTAAACAGTAGACCAGATACGCAGTATTTT	.	18	TRBJ2-3	TRBV6-2/TRBV6-3	.
CASSLIDGYNEQYF	TGTGCCAGCAGCTTAATCGACGGATACAATGAGCAGTACTTC	.	14	TRBJ2-5	TRBV27	few
CASGALGYEQYF	TGTGCCAGCGGAGCGTTAGGGTACGAGCAGTACTTT	.	12	TRBJ2-5	TRBV2	.
CASSFRPGKGKNIQYF	TGTGCCAGCAGTTTTAGGCCTGGAAAGGGGAAGAACATTCAGTACTTC	.	16	TRBJ2-4	TRBV28	.
CASSSFAGFNEQFF	TGTGCCAGCAGCTCTTTTGCAGGGTTCAATGAGCAGTTCTTC	.	14	TRBJ2-1	TRBV7-9	.
CASSPNPSPGETQYF	TGTGCCAGCAGTCCGAATCCATCCCCCGGGGAGACCCAGTACTTC	.	15	TRBJ2-5	TRBV27	.
CASPPQEAPGGETEAFF	TGTGCCAGTCCCCCACAAGAGGCACCCGGAGGAGAGACTGAAGCTTTCTTT	.	17	TRBJ1-1	TRBV28	.
CASSYDRPVYGYTF	TGTGCCAGCAGTTACGACAGGCCCGTCTATGGCTACACCTTC	.	14	TRBJ1-2	TRBV6-2/TRBV6-3	.
CASSLGIQGLETQYF	TGTGCCAGCAGCTTAGGGATACAGGGGTTGGAGACCCAGTACTTC	TRBD1	15	TRBJ2-5	TRBV7-2	.
CSVEQGSRYTQYF	TGCAGCGTTGAACAGGGAAGTCGATATACGCAGTATTTT	.	13	TRBJ2-3	TRBV29-1	.
CASSLFLYGYTF	TGTGCCAGCAGCTTGTTTCTCTATGGCTACACCTTC	.	12	TRBJ1-2	TRBV7-2	.
CASSPVSKDYGYTF	TGTGCCAGCAGTCCCGTTTCGAAGGACTATGGCTACACCTTC	.	14	TRBJ1-2	TRBV6-5	few
CSVEVRTLRDNEQFF	TGCAGCGTTGAAGTTAGGACTCTAAGGGACAATGAGCAGTTCTTC	.	15	TRBJ2-1	TRBV29-1	.